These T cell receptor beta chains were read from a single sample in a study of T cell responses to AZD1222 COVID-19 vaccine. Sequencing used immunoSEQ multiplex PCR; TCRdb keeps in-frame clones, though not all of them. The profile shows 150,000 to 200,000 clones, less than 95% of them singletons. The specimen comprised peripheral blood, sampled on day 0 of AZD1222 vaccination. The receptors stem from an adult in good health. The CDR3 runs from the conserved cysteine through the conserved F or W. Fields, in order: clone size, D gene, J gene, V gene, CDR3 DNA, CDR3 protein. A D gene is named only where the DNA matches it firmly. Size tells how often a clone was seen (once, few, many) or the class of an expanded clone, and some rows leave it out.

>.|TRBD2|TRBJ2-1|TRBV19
TGTGCCAGTAGTATCCCCTCTAGCGGGAGGGGGAAATACAATGAGCAGTTCTTC
CASSIPSSGRGKYNEQFF
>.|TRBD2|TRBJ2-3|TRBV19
TGTGCCAGTAGTCTTACTAGCGGCGGTGGCACAGATACGCAGTATTTT
CASSLTSGGGTDTQYF
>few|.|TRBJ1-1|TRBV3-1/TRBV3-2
TGTGCCAGCAGCCAGGGGAACACTGAAGCTTTCTTT
CASSQGNTEAFF
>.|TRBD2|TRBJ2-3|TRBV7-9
TGTGCCAGCAGCTTAGGATCTAGCGGGAGAGGGGCGGATACGCAGTATTTT
CASSLGSSGRGADTQYF
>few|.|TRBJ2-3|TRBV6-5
TGTGCCAGCAGTACATACAGGGTTGGTACGCAGTATTTT
CASSTYRVGTQYF
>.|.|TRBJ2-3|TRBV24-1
TGTGCCACCAGTCAGTCCACAGATACGCAGTATTTT
CATSQSTDTQYF
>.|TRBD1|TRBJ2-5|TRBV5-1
TGCGCCAGCAGCTCTCAAGGACAGGGGGTAGAGACCCAGTACTTC
CASSSQGQGVETQYF
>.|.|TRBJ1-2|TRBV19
TGTGCCAGTAGCAGGGGATACGTTTATAACTATGGCTACACCTTC
CASSRGYVYNYGYTF
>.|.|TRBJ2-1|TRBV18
TGTGCCAGCTCACCGGATGGAGGTCAACTTCTGTTCTTC
CASSPDGGQLLFF
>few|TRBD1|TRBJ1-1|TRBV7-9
TGTGCCAGCAGCGCCTACGACAGGGGTGACACTGAAGCTTTCTTT
CASSAYDRGDTEAFF
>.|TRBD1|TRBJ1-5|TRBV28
TGTGCCAGCAGCGTGACAGGGCCACAGCCCCAGCATTTT
CASSVTGPQPQHF
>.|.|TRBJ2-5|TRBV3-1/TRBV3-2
TGTGCCAGCAGCCAGGGGGCGGAAGAGACCCAGTACTTC
CASSQGAEETQYF
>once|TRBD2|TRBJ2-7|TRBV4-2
TGTGCCAGCAGCCAGGGTAGACTAGCGGGAGTCTACGAGCAGTACTTC
CASSQGRLAGVYEQYF
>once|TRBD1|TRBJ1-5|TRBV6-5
TGTGCCAGCTCTGTCCCGGGACAGGGCGGTCAGCCCCAGCATTTT
CASSVPGQGGQPQHF
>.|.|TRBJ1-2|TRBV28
TGTGCCAGCAACGCGGGGGCCTATCAGTGGGGCTATGGCTACACCTTC
CASNAGAYQWGYGYTF
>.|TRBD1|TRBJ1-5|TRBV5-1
TGCGCCAGCAGCTCAACAGGGGGCCGCCGTCAGCCCCAGCATTTT
CASSSTGGRRQPQHF
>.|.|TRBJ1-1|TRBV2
TGTGCCAGCACAACAGGGTTCACTGAAGCTTTCTTT
CASTTGFTEAFF
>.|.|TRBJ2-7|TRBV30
TGTGCCTGGAGTGACCCGGGATTAGGCTTTTACGAGCAGTACTTC
CAWSDPGLGFYEQYF